What follows are 14 T cell receptor beta chains derived from one specimen sequenced in a study of blood T cells in healthy people across ages. The authors ran a second PCR of roughly 6 to 12 cycles using a sample-barcoded 5' primer and a J-beta primer mix. TCRdb re-called the 5' RACE reads through MiXCR, storing one row per CDR3 protein. The sample contains around 1,100,000 distinct CDR3 sequences, around two fifths of which appear only once. Sequenced material: blood. Receptors originate from a man between 18 and 29 years old in good health.

There are a few counts of this clonotype. This chain uses TRBV4-1 with TRBJ2-7, with TRBD2 identical over 9 bases. The CDR3 spans 15 residues. Trimming took 2 bases from V and 7 from J; bases not matched to a gene: 9. Germline V CDR1 and CDR2: MGHRA, YSYEKL. CDR3 sequence (DNA): TGCGCCAGCAGCCAACTAGCGGGGAAGTACAATGAGCAGTACTTC. Amino acid sequence: CASSQLAGKYNEQYF.

This clonotype has a handful of counts. The chain links TRBV4-3 to TRBJ1-2; D possibly corresponds to TRBD1 (5 bases). The germline V and J ends were trimmed by 0 bases and 3 bases, with 14 bases remaining between them. This CDR3 region has 16 residues. CDR1 is LGHNA and CDR2 is YSLEER in the germline V gene. In DNA, the CDR3 is TGCGCCAGCAGCCAAGATCATGGAGGGGTAGACTATGGCTACACCTTC. Amino acids: CASSQDHGGVDYGYTF.

J is TRBJ1-2 and V is TRBV7-2; a possible D gene is TRBD1 (5 bases). Germline values: CDR1 SGHTA, CDR2 FQGNSA. The CDR3 covers 14 residues. The V and J ends lost 6 bases and 0 bases respectively, with 11 bases between them. CDR3 bases: TGTGCCAGCAGGATACAGGAAACTAACTATGGCTACACCTTC. It encodes CASRIQETNYGYTF.

This clonotype has a handful of counts. The rearrangement uses TRBV7-9 and TRBJ2-4; D ambiguous. With 2 bases removed from V and 5 bases from J, the gap between germline ends came to 13 bases. The germline V gene has CDR1 SEHNR and CDR2 FQNEAQ (reference sequence). CDR3 length: 15 amino acids. CDR3 sequence: CASSLKRLAENIQYF. CDR3 sequence (DNA): TGTGCCAGCAGCTTAAAGAGGTTGGCAGAAAACATTCAGTACTTC.

This clonotype came up a few times. The rearrangement uses TRBV6-5 and TRBJ1-2, with D maybe TRBD1 (6 bases). Germline CDR1 is MNHEY and CDR2 is SVGAGI. V lost 8 bases and J lost 5, with 18 bases in between. The CDR3 has 14 amino acids. This CDR3 is CASAPGQKTYGYTF. The CDR3 DNA reads TGTGCCAGCGCCCCAGGACAGAAAACTTATGGCTACACCTTC.

This clonotype was recorded a few times. This chain joins TRBV5-1 and TRBJ2-5; 8 bases map to TRBD2. There are 15 residues in the CDR3. Looked up from germline, CDR1 is SGHRS and CDR2 is YFSETQ. V gave up 5 bases and J gave up 5 bases; unmatched junction bases: 11. The CDR3 loop reads CASSASGGGAETQYF. CDR3 nucleotides: TGCGCCAGCAGTGCATCGGGGGGGGGCGCTGAGACCCAGTACTTC.

The chain has TRBV29-1 and TRBJ1-1; 7 nucleotides line up with TRBD1. The CDR3 is 12 amino acids. Losses at the gene ends were 7 bases for V and 5 bases for J; bases not matched to a gene: 7. Germline V CDR1 and CDR2: SQVTM, ANQGSEA. Here the CDR3 reads CSATGARTEAFF. CDR3 coding DNA: TGCAGCGCAACAGGGGCTCGAACTGAAGCTTTCTTT.

In this sample, this clonotype turned up many times. The chain joins TRBV27 to TRBJ2-4; 7 bases map to TRBD1. Germline V lookup: CDR1 MNHEY, CDR2 SMNVEV (reference sequence). Trimming cost V 5 bases and J 7 bases; bases outside gene matches: 11. The CDR3 runs 15 residues. The CDR3 here is CASSLQGLRSNIQYF. DNA of the CDR3: TGTGCCAGCAGTCTACAGGGGCTACGTTCGAACATTCAGTACTTC.

The chain carries TRBV7-2 and TRBJ2-3; maybe TRBD1 (6 bases). V shed 5 bases and J shed 2 bases, with 14 bases lying between them. This CDR3 has 15 amino acids. Per the germline V gene, CDR1 is SGHTA and CDR2 is FQGNSA. The CDR3 nucleotides are TGTGCCAGCAGCCCACAGGGTTTTGTCACAGATACGCAGTATTTT. Encoded protein: CASSPQGFVTDTQYF.

This chain connects TRBV7-3 to TRBJ2-1; D is ambiguous. CDR3 size: 15 residues. CDR1 is SGHTA and CDR2 is FQGTGA in the germline V gene. Trimming shortened V by 4 bases and J by 3 bases, and 13 bases separated the two germline ends. The CDR3 DNA sequence: TGTGCCAGCAGCTACGCCCATGGTTTCTACAATGAGCAGTTCTTC. It codes for CASSYAHGFYNEQFF.

The chain couples TRBV12-3 or TRBV12-4 to TRBJ2-3; maybe TRBD2 (5 bases). CDR3 size: 13 residues. Trimming took off 6 bases at V and 4 bases at J, with 11 bases between the two ends. The CDR3 region has the DNA TGTGCCAGCAGCCCTCGGGGTTCAGATACGCAGTATTTT. This translates into CASSPRGSDTQYF.

The chain has TRBV29-1 and TRBJ2-1; the match to TRBD1 covers 8 bases. V dropped 7 bases and J dropped 6; count of bases not matched to a gene: 8. CDR1 is SQVTM and CDR2 is ANQGSEA in the germline V gene. This CDR3 is built from 13 residues. CDR3 bases: TGCAGCGCCCAGACAGGGGCGGGCAATGAGCAGTTCTTC. Amino acids: CSAQTGAGNEQFF.

The rearrangement joins TRBV9 to TRBJ2-7; 7 nucleotides align to TRBD2. TRBJ2-5 explains the end of the DNA better; the J call may be wrong. Germline loops: CDR1 SGDLS, CDR2 YYNGEE. The CDR3 length is 15 residues. For the CDR3, the DNA is TGTGCCAGCAGCGGGTCCGGGACTACTTTAGGGACCCAGTACTTC. Amino acids: CASSGSGTTLGTQYF.

The chain uses TRBV3-1 and TRBJ2-3; 7 bases are a match to TRBD2. Germline V gives CDR1 LGHDT, CDR2 YNNKEL (reference sequence). V dropped 0 bases and J dropped 2; count of bases not matched to a gene: 5. CDR3 length equals 16 residues. The CDR3 is CASSQDELAITDTQYF. DNA of the CDR3: TGTGCCAGCAGCCAAGACGAACTAGCGATCACAGATACGCAGTATTTT.